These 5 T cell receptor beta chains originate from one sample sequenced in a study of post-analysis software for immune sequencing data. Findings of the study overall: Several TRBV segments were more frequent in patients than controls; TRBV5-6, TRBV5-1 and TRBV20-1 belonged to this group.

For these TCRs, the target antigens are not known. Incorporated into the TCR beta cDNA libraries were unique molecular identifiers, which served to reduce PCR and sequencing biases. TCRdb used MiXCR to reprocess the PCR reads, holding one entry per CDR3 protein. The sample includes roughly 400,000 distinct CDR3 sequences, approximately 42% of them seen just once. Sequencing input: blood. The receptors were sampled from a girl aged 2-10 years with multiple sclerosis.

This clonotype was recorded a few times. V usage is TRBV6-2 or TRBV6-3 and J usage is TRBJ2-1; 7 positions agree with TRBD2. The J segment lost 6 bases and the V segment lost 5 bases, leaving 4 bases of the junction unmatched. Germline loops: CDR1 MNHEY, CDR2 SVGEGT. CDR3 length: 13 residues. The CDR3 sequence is CASSGLVGNEQFF. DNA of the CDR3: TGTGCCAGCAGTGGACTAGTGGGCAATGAGCAGTTCTTC.

This CDR3 reads CASSSQVNQETQYF. The CDR3 DNA reads as TGTGCCAGCAGTTCGCAGGTTAACCAAGAGACCCAGTACTTC. J is TRBJ2-5 and V is TRBV6-6; D remains unclear. CDR3 size: 14 residues. V gave up 4 bases and J gave up 0 bases, with 9 bases separating them. CDR1 is MNHNY, CDR2 SVGAGI, per germline (reference sequence).

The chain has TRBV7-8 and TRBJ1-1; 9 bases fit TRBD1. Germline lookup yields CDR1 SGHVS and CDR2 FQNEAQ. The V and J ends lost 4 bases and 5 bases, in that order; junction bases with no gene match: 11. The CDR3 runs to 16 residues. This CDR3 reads CASSWTGDEGFTEAFF. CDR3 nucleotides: TGTGCCAGCAGCTGGACAGGGGACGAAGGGTTTACTGAAGCTTTCTTT.

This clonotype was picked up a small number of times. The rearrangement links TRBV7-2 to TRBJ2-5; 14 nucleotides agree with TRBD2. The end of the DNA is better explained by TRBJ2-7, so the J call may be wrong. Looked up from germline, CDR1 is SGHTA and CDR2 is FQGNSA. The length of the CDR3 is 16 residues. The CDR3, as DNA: TGTGCCAGCAGCTTAACGACTAGCGGGAGGGCCGACGAGCAGTACTTC. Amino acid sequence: CASSLTTSGRADEQYF.

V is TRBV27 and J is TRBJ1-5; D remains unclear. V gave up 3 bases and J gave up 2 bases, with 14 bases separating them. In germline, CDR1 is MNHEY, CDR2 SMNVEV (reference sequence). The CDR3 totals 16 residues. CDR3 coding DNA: TGTGCCAGCAGTTTGTTTGGGAAGTGGGGCAATCAGCCCCAGCATTTT. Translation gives CASSLFGKWGNQPQHF.